This entry features one T cell receptor (beta chain) sequence. Its specificity is unknown. The data are from a study of T-cell reconstitution after alpha-beta-depleted transplantation in children. A library of TCRbeta sequences, prepared with unique molecular identifiers, was generated. TCRdb re-derived calls from the PCR reads in MiXCR, one entry per CDR3 protein. The table includes 200,000 to 300,000 distinct CDR3 sequences, 25% detected once. With 5 bases removed from V and 2 bases from J, the gap between germline ends came to 11 bases. Germline V gene sequence: CDR1 SQVTM, CDR2 ANQGSEA. CDR3 length equals 13 residues. Study outcomes and limitations: One year after transplant, T-cell counts and diversity came mostly from newly produced T cells. The origin of alpha-beta T cells about two months after transplant was reportedly several hundred expanded graft clones. Recipient T cells and thymic progenitors that survived gave rise to the high TCRbeta diversity observed at day 60 in some patients.

This chain links TRBV29-1 with TRBJ2-3, with D possibly matching TRBD2 (5 bases). This sequence originates from a girl aged 2-10 years with Fanconi anemia, due to receive a stem cell transplant. Sequences were derived from PBMCs, sampled before TCRalphabeta/CD19-depleted stem cell transplant. The CDR3 sequence is CSVLTGSTDTQYF. CDR3 DNA sequence: TGCAGCGTTTTGACGGGGTCCACAGATACGCAGTATTTT.